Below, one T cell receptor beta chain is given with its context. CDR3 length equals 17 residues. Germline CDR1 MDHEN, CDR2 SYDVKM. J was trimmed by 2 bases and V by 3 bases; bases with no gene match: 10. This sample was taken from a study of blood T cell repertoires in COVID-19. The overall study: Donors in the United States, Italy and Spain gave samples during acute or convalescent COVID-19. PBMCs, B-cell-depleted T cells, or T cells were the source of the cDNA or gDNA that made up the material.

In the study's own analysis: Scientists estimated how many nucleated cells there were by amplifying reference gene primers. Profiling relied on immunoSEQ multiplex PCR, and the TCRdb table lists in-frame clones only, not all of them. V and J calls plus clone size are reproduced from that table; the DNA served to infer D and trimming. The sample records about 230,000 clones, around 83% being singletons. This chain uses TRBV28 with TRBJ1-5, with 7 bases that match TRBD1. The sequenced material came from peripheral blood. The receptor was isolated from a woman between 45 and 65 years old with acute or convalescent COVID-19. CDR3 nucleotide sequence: TGTGCCAGCAGTTTGGCCCTCAGACAGGGCCGCAATCAGCCCCAGCATTTT. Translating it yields CASSLALRQGRNQPQHF. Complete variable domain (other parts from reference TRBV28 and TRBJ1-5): DVKVTQSSRYLVKRTGEKVFLECVQDMDHENMFWYRQDPGLGLRLIYFSYDVKMKEKGDIPEGYSVSREKKERFSLILESASTNQTSMYLCASSLALRQGRNQPQHFGDGTRLSIL.